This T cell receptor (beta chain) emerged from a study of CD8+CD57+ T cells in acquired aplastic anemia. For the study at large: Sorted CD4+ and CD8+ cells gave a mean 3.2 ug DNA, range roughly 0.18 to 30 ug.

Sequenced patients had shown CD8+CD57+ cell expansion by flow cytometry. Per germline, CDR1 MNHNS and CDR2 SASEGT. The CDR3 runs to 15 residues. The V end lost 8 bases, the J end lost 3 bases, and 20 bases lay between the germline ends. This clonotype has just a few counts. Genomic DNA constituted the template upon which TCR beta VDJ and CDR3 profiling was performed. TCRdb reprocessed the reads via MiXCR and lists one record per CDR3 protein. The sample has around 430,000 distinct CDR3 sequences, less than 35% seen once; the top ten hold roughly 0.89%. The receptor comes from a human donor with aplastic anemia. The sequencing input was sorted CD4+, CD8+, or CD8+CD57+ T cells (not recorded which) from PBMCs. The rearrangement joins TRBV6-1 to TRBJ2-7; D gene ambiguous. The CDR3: CASSLAAIRGYEQYF. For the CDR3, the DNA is TGTGCCAGCTCTTTGGCGGCCATCAGAGGCTACGAGCAGTACTTC.